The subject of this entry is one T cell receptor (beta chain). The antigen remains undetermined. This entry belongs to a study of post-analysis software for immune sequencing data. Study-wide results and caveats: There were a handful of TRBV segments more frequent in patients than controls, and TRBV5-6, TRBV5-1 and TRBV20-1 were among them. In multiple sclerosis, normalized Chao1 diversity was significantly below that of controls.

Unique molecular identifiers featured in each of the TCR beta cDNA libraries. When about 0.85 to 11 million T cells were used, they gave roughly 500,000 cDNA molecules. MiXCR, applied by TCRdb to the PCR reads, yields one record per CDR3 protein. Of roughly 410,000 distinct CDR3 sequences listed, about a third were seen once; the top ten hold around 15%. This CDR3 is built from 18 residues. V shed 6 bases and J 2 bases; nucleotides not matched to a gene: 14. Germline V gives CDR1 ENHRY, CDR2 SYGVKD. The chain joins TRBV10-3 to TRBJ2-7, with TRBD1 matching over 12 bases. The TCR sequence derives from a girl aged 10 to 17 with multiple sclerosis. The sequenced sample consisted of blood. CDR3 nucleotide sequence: TGTGCCATCAGGGAAGCCGAGGGGGGACAGGGGGCCACCTACGAGCAGTACTTC. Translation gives CAIREAEGGQGATYEQYF.